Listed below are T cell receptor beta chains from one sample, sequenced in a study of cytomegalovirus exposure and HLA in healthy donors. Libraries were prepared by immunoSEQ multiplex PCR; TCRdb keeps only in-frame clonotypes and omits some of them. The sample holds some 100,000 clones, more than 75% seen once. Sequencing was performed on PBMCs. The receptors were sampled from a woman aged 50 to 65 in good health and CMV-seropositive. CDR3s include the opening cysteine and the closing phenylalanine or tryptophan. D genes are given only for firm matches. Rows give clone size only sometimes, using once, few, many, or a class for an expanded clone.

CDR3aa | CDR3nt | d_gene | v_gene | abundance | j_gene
CSVAPQWRENTEAFF | TGCAGCGTCGCCCCGCAGTGGAGGGAGAACACTGAAGCTTTCTTT | - | TRBV29-1 | - | TRBJ1-1
CASNSGGRTEAFF | TGTGCCAGCAACTCGGGGGGAAGAACTGAAGCTTTCTTT | - | TRBV9 | - | TRBJ1-1
CASSYDGSFDSQPQHF | TGTGCCAGCAGTTACGACGGGTCGTTTGATAGTCAGCCCCAGCATTTT | - | TRBV6-5 | - | TRBJ1-5
CASCRLAEETQYF | TGTGCCAGCTGCAGACTAGCGGAAGAGACCCAGTACTTC | TRBD2 | TRBV7-2 | - | TRBJ2-5
CASSIGDIYGYTF | TGTGCCAGTAGTATAGGGGACATCTATGGCTACACCTTC | - | TRBV19 | - | TRBJ1-2
CASGKDRGPYEQYF | TGTGCCAGCGGGAAGGACAGGGGGCCCTACGAGCAGTACTTC | TRBD1 | TRBV2 | - | TRBJ2-7
CAISGEQMKANEKLFF | TGTGCCATCAGTGGCGAACAGATGAAAGCTAATGAAAAACTGTTTTTT | - | TRBV10-3 | - | TRBJ1-4
CASSPPTPGIGEKLFF | TGTGCCAGCAGCCCCCCGACCCCAGGGATTGGGGAAAAACTGTTTTTT | - | TRBV7-9 | - | TRBJ1-4
CATRDNYVQETQYF | TGTGCCACCCGAGATAATTACGTTCAAGAGACCCAGTACTTC | - | TRBV15 | - | TRBJ2-5
CASSLGTANTEAFF | TGTGCCAGCAGTCTAGGAACCGCGAACACTGAAGCTTTCTTT | - | TRBV6-6 | - | TRBJ1-1
CAIRQGNQPQHF | TGTGCCATCAGACAGGGTAACCAGCCCCAGCATTTT | TRBD1 | TRBV6-5 | few | TRBJ1-5
CASSSLTGSPFSGANVLTF | TGTGCCAGCAGCTCCCTGACAGGGAGCCCCTTCTCTGGGGCCAACGTCCTGACTTTC | TRBD1 | TRBV5-6 | - | TRBJ2-6
CASSPDRGKNTIYF | TGTGCCAGCTCGCCAGACAGGGGGAAAAACACCATATATTTT | TRBD1 | TRBV18 | - | TRBJ1-3
CASTLLGGMITGELFF | TGTGCCAGCACCCTTCTGGGCGGGATGATCACCGGGGAGCTGTTTTTT | - | TRBV2 | - | TRBJ2-2
CASSLLAGEVNGELFF | TGTGCCAGCAGTTTACTAGCGGGAGAAGTCAACGGGGAGCTGTTTTTT | TRBD2 | TRBV5-4 | - | TRBJ2-2
CASSEWWQGSEKLFF | TGTGCCAGCAGTGAATGGTGGCAGGGAAGTGAAAAACTGTTTTTT | - | TRBV25-1 | many | TRBJ1-4
CASTPEGTGNSPLHF | TGTGCCAGCACCCCCGAGGGGACAGGAAATTCACCCCTCCACTTT | TRBD1 | TRBV2 | - | TRBJ1-6
CASSPEGAWEKLFF | TGTGCCAGCAGCCCAGAGGGGGCATGGGAAAAACTGTTTTTT | TRBD1 | TRBV7-9 | once | TRBJ1-4
CASSQDGEGYTF | TGTGCCAGCAGCCAAGACGGGGAAGGCTACACCTTC | - | TRBV4-2 | - | TRBJ1-2
CAHRTERRTGELFF | TGTGCCCACCGGACCGAGCGGAGAACCGGGGAGCTGTTTTTT | - | TRBV6-1 | - | TRBJ2-2
CAWSVGSSGINEQFF | TGTGCCTGGAGTGTAGGGTCTAGCGGGATCAATGAGCAGTTCTTC | TRBD2 | TRBV30 | - | TRBJ2-1
CALPLGATEAFF | TGTGCCCTCCCCCTAGGGGCCACTGAAGCTTTCTTT | - | TRBV30 | - | TRBJ1-1
CASSRGGDSYDEQFF | TGTGCCAGCAGCCGAGGCGGGGACTCCTACGATGAGCAGTTCTTC | - | TRBV25-1 | - | TRBJ2-1
CAWSYSGEQFF | TGTGCCTGGAGTTATTCGGGGGAGCAGTTCTTC | - | TRBV30 | - | TRBJ2-1
CASSSVASSYKNNSPLHF | TGTGCCAGCAGCTCCGTGGCAAGTTCTTACAAGAATAATTCACCCCTCCACTTT | - | TRBV7-9 | - | TRBJ1-6
CSVERAGVGEQYF | TGCAGCGTTGAAAGAGCGGGAGTAGGCGAGCAGTACTTC | TRBD2 | TRBV29-1 | few | TRBJ2-7
CASSVTGNTEAFF | TGTGCCAGCAGCGTTACAGGGAACACTGAAGCTTTCTTT | - | TRBV9 | few | TRBJ1-1
CASSYSMPQGATEAFF | TGTGCCAGCAGTTACTCAATGCCGCAGGGGGCCACTGAAGCTTTCTTT | TRBD1 | TRBV6-5 | - | TRBJ1-1
CASSSRLAGGQVNEQFF | TGTGCCAGCTCATCAAGACTAGCGGGGGGGCAGGTCAATGAGCAGTTCTTC | TRBD2 | TRBV18 | - | TRBJ2-1
CASSPLSGGAYGYTF | TGTGCCAGCTCCCCACTATCAGGGGGCGCCTATGGCTACACCTTC | TRBD1 | TRBV5-6 | - | TRBJ1-2
CASSPRGGVNPYEQYF | TGTGCCAGCAGTCCCCGGGGGGGGGTGAATCCCTACGAGCAGTACTTC | TRBD2 | TRBV27 | - | TRBJ2-7
CASSPGDREPYEQYF | TGTGCCAGCTCACCCGGGGACAGGGAACCCTACGAGCAGTACTTC | TRBD1 | TRBV18 | - | TRBJ2-7
CASSSGQSSNQPQHF | TGTGCCAGCAGTTCGGGACAGTCTAGCAATCAGCCCCAGCATTTT | TRBD1 | TRBV9 | - | TRBJ1-5
CSAGSYEQYF | TGCAGCGCAGGCTCCTACGAGCAGTACTTC | - | TRBV29-1 | - | TRBJ2-7
CASSSLGRDRSYEQYF | TGTGCCAGCAGCTCACTCGGCCGGGACAGGTCCTACGAGCAGTACTTC | TRBD1 | TRBV13 | - | TRBJ2-7
CASKSSGSGEQYF | TGTGCCAGTAAATCTAGCGGGAGCGGCGAGCAGTACTTC | TRBD2 | TRBV19 | few | TRBJ2-7
CAWSVGSGYEQYF | TGTGCCTGGAGTGTAGGGAGCGGCTACGAGCAGTACTTC | - | TRBV30 | - | TRBJ2-7
CASSRGGGGYTF | TGTGCCAGCAGTCGCGGGGGCGGAGGCTACACCTTC | - | TRBV11-2 | once | TRBJ1-2
CAAGGLTPILWEQYF | TGTGCCGCGGGGGGGTTGACCCCCATCCTCTGGGAGCAGTACTTC | TRBD2 | TRBV6-1 | - | TRBJ2-7
CASSSTGTGNTEAFF | TGTGCCAGCAGCTCCACCGGGACAGGGAACACTGAAGCTTTCTTT | TRBD1 | TRBV5-4 | - | TRBJ1-1